This T cell receptor beta chain is drawn from a study of blood T cell repertoires in COVID-19. Study at large: The analysed material was cDNA or gDNA that came from T cells, B-cell-depleted T cells, or PBMCs.

This clone was seen only a few times. Membership in each cohort depended on participant-reported clinical history. Under the authors' procedure: By means of reference gene primer amplification, nucleated cell counts were estimated. Sequencing used immunoSEQ multiplex PCR; TCRdb keeps in-frame clones, though not all of them. The V and J calls and clone size come from that table; D and trimming were worked out from the DNA. The sample holds some 130,000 clones; roughly 84% are singletons and the top ten take 4.5% to 7%. Deletions cut 8 bases from V and 4 bases from J, with 12 bases between. The V gene's germline CDR1 is MNHEY and CDR2 SVGAGI. The CDR3 contains 13 residues.

V and J are TRBV6-5 and TRBJ1-3; TRBD1 might be the D (6 bases). This clonotype was sampled from a middle-aged man with acute COVID-19. The sequenced sample was PBMCs or T cells enriched from blood (not recorded which). CDR3 bases: TGTGCCAGCGGGGGACACCCGGGAAACACCATATATTTT. Translation: CASGGHPGNTIYF.